The clone carrying this T cell receptor (beta chain) is labeled medium-sized (0.01 to 0.1%). The junction had 9 bases not matched to a gene; V was cut back by 6 bases and J by 5 bases. This CDR3 contains 15 residues. From genomic DNA, two-round multiplex PCR was used to amplify TCR beta CDR3. Primers were specific to each TRBV and TRBJ gene in first-round PCR. TCRdb reanalysed the multiplex PCR reads using MiXCR and keeps one entry per CDR3 protein. The table lists around 12,000 distinct CDR3 sequences, roughly half of them singletons. The entry originates in a study of prognosis after radiotherapy for stage I lung cancer. At the level of the study: Newly diagnosed primary stage I lung tumors occurred in some 15 patients, and oligometastatic NSCLC after surgical resection of the primary tumor occurred in roughly five.

The sample was PBMCs, taken before or after stereotactic body radiation therapy (not recorded which). The sequence derives from a donor aged 50 or older with non-small cell lung cancer. The V call is TRBV12-3 or TRBV12-4, the J call TRBJ1-4; 7 nucleotides match TRBD1. CDR3 amino acids: CASRETGTVNEKLFF. The CDR3 DNA sequence: TGTGCCAGCAGAGAAACCGGGACAGTCAATGAAAAACTGTTTTTT.